The text below deals with one TCR beta chain. The antigen it binds to is not known. No base quality information exists; no much larger clone differs at one position. Reads for this sample came from an Illumina HiSeq 1500. TCRdb reprocessed the public reads (quality trimming at Q25 with fastp, clone calling with MiXCR) and kept in-frame beta chains. One record per CDR3 amino acid sequence lists the most common genes and DNA. In all, the sample holds more than 150,000 distinct CDR3 sequences, and roughly 19% of those were seen once. Clones ranked in the top ten supply under 3.5% of the sample. These data come from a study of T cell repertoires in cytomegalovirus infection (dated by TCRdb to about 2019). Background for the entire study: Donor HLA type was relevant to the analysis, because carriage of CMV infection together with the matching HLA type was indicated by public TCR beta signatures.

The CDR3 measures 14 amino acids from cysteine to phenylalanine. Just CDR3 DNA is preserved here, 42 bases in frame from base 1. Trimming costs V 4 bases and J 5 bases, and their ends lie 17 bases apart. Via the germline V gene, CDR1 is SQVTM and CDR2 ANQGSEA. General findings and caveats noted by the study authors: The ex vivo response was dominated by HLA-C-restricted CMV-specific TCR beta clonotypes, which also provided the single most frequent clonotype in two of eight donors. In both this cohort and an independent cohort of some 370 donors, the cumulative frequency of public TCR beta family members distinguished carriers of CMV infection plus the relevant HLA type.

The receptor was derived from a human donor in good health (CMV status not recorded). Some clones in this sample may be carry-over from other donors' samples. The receptor chain draws on TRBV29-1 and TRBJ1-1; TRBD1 is a weak D gene call, 5 bases matching. The sample comprised PBMCs. The CDR3 region: CSVVAGLGGTEAFF. The sequence in DNA is TGCAGCGTTGTTGCGGGACTGGGGGGGACTGAAGCTTTCTTT.